The 11 T cell receptor beta chains below come from one sample, sequenced in a study of cytomegalovirus exposure and HLA in healthy donors. Use of 60 Vbeta and 13 Jbeta primers characterized the PCR. TCRdb keeps only in-frame clones here, not all; method: immunoSEQ multiplex PCR. This table holds 150,000 to 200,000 clones, around three quarters found once. Sequencing was performed on PBMCs. These receptors were taken from a man aged 40-50 years in good health and CMV-seronegative.

This clone was counted a few times. V and J are TRBV7-2 and TRBJ1-2; TRBD1 aligns across 9 bases. CDR3 length: 14 residues. Trimming removed 1 base from V and 7 bases from J; junction bases left unmatched: 4. Germline CDR1 and CDR2: SGHTA and FQGNSA. This chain's CDR3 is CASSLDRGPRGYTF. As DNA, the CDR3 is TGTGCCAGCAGCTTAGACAGGGGGCCTCGTGGCTACACCTTC. The full variable domain, with the rest looked up from reference TRBV7-2 and TRBJ1-2, is GAGVSQSPSNKVTEKGKDVELRCDPISGHTALYWYRQSLGQGLEFLIYFQGNSAPDKSGLPSDRFSAERTGGSVSTLTIQRTQQEDSAVYLCASSLDRGPRGYTFGSGTRLTVV.

The gene calls are TRBV18 and TRBJ2-5; D is ambiguous. The CDR3 loop spans 12 amino acids. Trimming pared 3 bases from V and 1 base from J, leaving 3 bases between. From germline, CDR1 is KGHSH and CDR2 LQKENI. In DNA form, the CDR3 reads TGTGCCAGCTCACCCTCCCAAGAGACCCAGTACTTC. It specifies CASSPSQETQYF. The full variable domain, in which reference TRBV18 and TRBJ2-5 provide the parts outside the CDR3, is NAGVMQNPRHLVRRRGQEARLRCSPMKGHSHVYWYRQLPEEGLKFMVYLQKENIIDESGMPKERFSAEFPKEGPSILRIQQVVRGDSAAYFCASSPSQETQYFGPGTRLLVL.

The gene calls are TRBV30 and TRBJ2-3; 9 positions match TRBD2. This CDR3 has 17 amino acids. CDR1 and CDR2 (germline): GTSNPN, SVGIG (reference sequence). Losses at the gene ends were 0 bases for V and 0 bases for J; bases not matched to a gene: 7. The CDR3 bases are TGTGCCTGGAGTGTATGGTTAGCGGGGGTAAGCACAGATACGCAGTATTTT. It specifies CAWSVWLAGVSTDTQYF.

The gene calls are TRBV27 and TRBJ1-1, with D possibly being TRBD1 (5 bases). The ends were cut back, 6 bases at V and 3 bases at J, with 20 bases in the middle. Germline-derived CDR1 and CDR2 are MNHEY and SMNVEV (reference sequence). This CDR3 region has 16 residues. In DNA, the CDR3 is TGTGCCAGCAGCCCTCCCACCCAGGGTCAGGACACTGAAGCTTTCTTT. This gives the protein CASSPPTQGQDTEAFF.

In its sample, this clone was seen once. The rearrangement links TRBV30 to TRBJ2-7; D is unresolved. The CDR3 consists of 11 residues. CDR1 is GTSNPN and CDR2 is SVGIG in the germline V gene (reference sequence). With 0 bases removed from V and 3 bases from J, the gap between germline ends came to 3 bases. The CDR3 spells CAWSVHYEQYF. Written as DNA, the CDR3 is TGTGCCTGGAGTGTCCACTACGAGCAGTACTTC.

This chain connects TRBV6-5 to TRBJ1-1; 8 bases are a match to TRBD1. J lost 0 bases, V lost 2 bases, and 5 bases had no gene match. The CDR3 totals 16 residues. Germline values: CDR1 MNHEY, CDR2 SVGAGI. CDR3 sequence: CASSYGTGYLNTEAFF. CDR3 coding DNA: TGTGCCAGCAGTTACGGGACAGGATACTTGAACACTGAAGCTTTCTTT.

The chain has TRBV5-5 and TRBJ1-5, with D possibly being TRBD1 (6 bases). The V and J ends lost 5 bases and 6 bases respectively, with 18 bases between them. CDR1 and CDR2 from the germline V gene are SGHKS and YYEKEE (reference sequence). This CDR3 comprises 15 residues. CDR3 sequence (DNA): TGTGCCAGCAGTGGGAGTGCAGGGGCGGTTCAGCCCCAGCATTTT. The encoded protein is CASSGSAGAVQPQHF.

The chain joins TRBV11-2 to TRBJ2-5; possibly TRBD2 for D (6 bases). The germline CDR1 and CDR2 sequences are SGHAT and FQNNGV. The germline V and J ends were trimmed by 4 bases and 1 base, with 13 bases remaining between them. The CDR3 consists of 15 residues. This CDR3 reads CASSSPAGPQETQYF. The CDR3 nucleotides read TGTGCCAGCAGCTCCCCGGCGGGGCCCCAAGAGACCCAGTACTTC.

This clone was seen a single time. The rearrangement uses TRBV6-5 and TRBJ2-5; TRBD1 might be the D (5 bases). The V and J ends lost 2 bases and 4 bases respectively, with 14 bases between them. There are 15 residues in the CDR3. The germline V gene encodes CDR1 MNHEY and CDR2 SVGAGI. The DNA of the CDR3 is TGTGCCAGCAGTTACAGGGGCGTACGGGCAGAGACCCAGTACTTC. The encoded protein is CASSYRGVRAETQYF.

V is TRBV7-9 and J is TRBJ1-5, with D possibly being TRBD1 (5 bases). Germline CDR1 SEHNR, CDR2 FQNEAQ (reference sequence). Trimming left V 4 bases short and J 11 bases short, with 9 bases between. The CDR3 has 11 residues. CDR3 in amino acids: CASSSGEAQHF. The CDR3 DNA reads as TGTGCCAGCAGCTCGGGGGAGGCCCAGCATTTT.

J is TRBJ2-7 and V is TRBV7-6; TRBD1 aligns across 11 bases. Trimming removed 8 bases from V and 3 bases from J; junction bases left unmatched: 6. Germline values: CDR1 SGHVS, CDR2 FNYEAQ. This CDR3 has 14 residues. CDR3 loop: CASSSGTGGYEQYF. The CDR3 DNA sequence: TGTGCCAGCTCCTCCGGGACAGGGGGCTACGAGCAGTACTTC.